This T cell receptor (beta chain) was found in a study of cytomegalovirus exposure and HLA in healthy donors (dated by TCRdb to 2016 to 2017). Regarding the study in general: An earlier analysis of roughly 500 of the donors reported about 260 Gb of sequence data and 95 million to 120 million unique TCR beta sequences obtained from roughly 180 million T cells. Because of strong linkage in the cohort, 5 or 6 DR-DQ haplotypes were treated as single units for association and clustering. Every discovery cohort repertoire had been produced on one sequencing platform. To study patterns of TCR occurrence, a later analysis re-analyzed previously published TCR beta repertoires from around 670 donors and added high-resolution HLA genotyping. Roughly 300 gigabases of sequencing data and 91 million or so unique TCR sequences made up an early release that covered around 640 HLA-typed donors. The study combined high-throughput TCR immunosequencing, statistical association of individual TCRs with disease status, and machine learning to predict cytomegalovirus infection status. Class I and class II HLA loci were covered by the typing at four-digit resolution. Donor age, sex, ethnicity and CMV serostatus were collected together with the repertoire data. An earlier analysis of 500 to 750 of the donors applied high-throughput TCR beta sequencing to assess whether each TCR beta V gene segment acted as functional or pseudogenic. The aim of the study was to test whether cataloging public T cell receptors could identify signatures of past pathogen exposure. A later genetic analysis took genome-wide SNP genotypes for about 55% of the roughly 670 donors and used that subset as a discovery cohort. The number of typed donors differed by locus: roughly 629-630 for A, B, C, DRB1 and DQB1; 500 to 550 for DQA1; 606 for DPA1; and roughly 490 for DPB1. Of the 350 to 400 genotyped donors, approximately 83% fell in the genetic ancestry cluster associated with self-reported Caucasian donors. Rather than drawing on any new phenotypic data, the later analysis identified candidate immune exposures from TCR beta sequences and the way those sequences occurred across donors. Among some 400 genotyped donors of the cohort, an average of about 220,000 unique TCR beta nucleotide sequences was sequenced per donor, of which 15% to 20% were non-productive. Along with the approximately 620-subject first cohort, a separate validation cohort of over a hundred different subjects was used. The T cell repertoires of around 730 subjects were profiled by immunosequencing and related to cytomegalovirus serostatus.

Points on this clone: This clone's antigen is unknown. No clone much larger than this one lies a single base away; base qualities are absent.

Points the paper makes about the study in general: The study listed approximately 150 TCR beta chains as associated with cytomegalovirus. A later analysis found that TCR association rates varied across HLA loci, with DRB1 alleles showing the most associated TCRs and HLA-C alleles the fewest. It was suggested by the authors that the approach could potentially be generalized to other disease states and immunological phenotypes. A later genetic analysis associated a missense DCLRE1C variant with V-gene and J-gene trimming of TCR beta chains, and an independent cohort replicated the association. According to a later analysis, most CMV-associated TCR beta chains appeared to be HLA-restricted, and the HLA associations seemed to be driven largely by CMV exposure. Because HLA typing was unavailable for some donors at each locus, only the typed subset was used in association tests. The earlier analysis of fewer than 750 of the donors excluded 15 to 20 rarely observed V segments, including chromosome 9 orphons, because counts were too low. In both the original and validation cohorts, the classifier was reported to diagnose cytomegalovirus status with high specificity and sensitivity. In an earlier analysis of about 540 of the donors, most TCR beta V segments were observed in productive rearrangements about 87% or about 30% of the time, broadly matching IMGT annotations. In vitro tests confirmed that a few of the cytomegalovirus-associated TCR beta chains recognize cytomegalovirus antigens. A group of highly shared sequence variants was considered likely to be a technical artifact of the sequencing pipeline. A further reported finding was that TCR beta sequences accurately predicted the HLA-A and HLA-B alleles for most subjects in the first cohort. A later genetic analysis reported fewer N-insertions in productive TCRs among donors in an Asian-associated ancestry cluster than the roughly 690-donor mean. The presence/absence analyses assumed that sequencing depth was roughly uniform across donors, and that assumption may not be true. A later analysis reported that several top co-occurrence clusters appeared linked to parvovirus B19, influenza, CMV and Epstein-Barr virus. Immune exposure information for the cohort was limited to CMV serostatus. Linkage disequilibrium might explain the correlated functional status among segregating V segments, but an unknown experimental factor could not be ruled out. Only TCR beta chains were sequenced in this cohort, and the absence of alpha or paired-chain data limited detectable features. Most TCR sequences were seen in very few donors, while some public TCRs were found in many individuals. In a later analysis, about 16,000 TCR beta sequences were associated with specific HLA alleles at a false discovery rate of 0.05. Some IMGT-functional V segments, including TRBV6-2 and TRBV6-3, could not be distinguished by the 87-base-pair reads and were therefore excluded. Strong co-occurrence of HLA alleles, especially DR and DQ, made assigning TCR associations to individual alleles difficult. In a later analysis, HLA-associated TCR beta chains were found to be more clonally expanded and to have lower generation probabilities than equally common non-associated chains.

Library preparation used the immunoSEQ multiplex PCR assay. A mixture of 60 forward primers for TCR Vbeta segments and 13 reverse primers for TCR Jbeta segments was used in the multiplex PCR. Amplification of the CDR3 region of rearranged TCR beta genes was performed with a multiplex PCR assay on genomic DNA. Amplified TCR beta libraries were sequenced as 87-base-pair reads on the Illumina HiSeq System. Per the authors' processing: A later analysis tallied tens of millions of unique TCR beta chains across the 666 repertoires, and about 12 million of those chains were shared by two or more donors. A nearest-neighbor algorithm error-corrected the raw reads and collapsed the reads into unique sequences, merging closely related sequences to remove PCR and sequencing errors. CDR3 sequences were aligned to IMGT reference sequences to assign V, D and J gene segments. Each retained sequence needed at least a six-nucleotide match to both a V gene segment and a J gene segment. Rearrangements were classified as productive when the CDR3 lacked stop codons and remained in frame with V and J, and all other rearrangements were classified as non-productive. Following IMGT convention, CDR3 was defined as the stretch from the second conserved V-encoded cysteine up to the conserved J-encoded phenylalanine. The earlier analysis of 450 to 750 of the donors excluded any sequence lacking an unambiguous match to a single V gene segment. In an earlier analysis of 587 of the donors, V segments were called functional above 56.7% productive rearrangements and were called segregating when the between-donor standard deviation exceeded 5%. A statistical classification framework was built for diagnosing cytomegalovirus status from the catalog of TCR beta chain sequences. In a later analysis, TCR nucleotide sequences were compared against IMGT/GENE-DB human TR gene sequences so that V and J genes could be assigned. A later analysis assigned CDR3 sequences and most-parsimonious VDJ recombination scenarios with the TCRdist pipeline. A later analysis defined each TCR beta chain by its CDR3 amino acid sequence plus V-gene family, and excluded reads lacking a unique V-gene family. In a later analysis, 500 to 650 highly shared, low-generation-probability nucleotide sequences were removed to address suspected cross-contamination and a sequencing artifact. In a later analysis, a clonal expansion index was calculated for each public chain from normalized within-repertoire ranks of inferred template counts. In a later analysis, generation probabilities were computed using a VDJ recombination model fitted to out-of-frame rearrangements, and the results were checked against IGoR. Hypergeometric tests were used in a later analysis to score TCR-TCR, TCR-HLA and TCR-CMV co-occurrence, with a repertoire-size bias correction applied to the TCR pairs. In a later analysis, false discovery rates were estimated by permuting HLA or CMV assignments 20 times. A later analysis grouped co-occurring TCRs with DBSCAN, adding TCRdist sequence similarity when clustering within HLA-allele-positive subsets. For co-occurrence clustering, repertoires with fewer than 30,000 or more than 120,000 public chains were excluded, along with roughly five repertoires with anomalous nucleotide sharing. TCRdb provides this immuneACCESS table in a form limited to in-frame rearrangements. Some clones are lacking; in checked studies, under half of them reflect an unresolved V gene, and why the rest are absent is not known. Clone size and V and J calls were adopted from that table, with D and trimming inferred from the DNA. Within this sample are more than 65,000 clones, with nearly 80% of them counted one time only. Clones ranked in the top ten supply roughly 5.5% of the sample.

CDR1 KGHSH and CDR2 LQKENI are derived from the germline V gene. Trimming accounts for 8 bases at V and 5 bases at J, while the number of junction bases matched to no gene is 11. The CDR3 goes from the cysteine to the phenylalanine over 15 residues. The kept DNA is CDR3 alone, 45 bases in frame from the first base. The cohort was made up of approximately 700 healthy bone marrow donors. At the time of sampling, all cohort members were nominally healthy, though unrecorded immune exposures were likely present. The donor was CMV seronegative and belonged to the group of under 400 seronegative cohort members. Every donor gave a peripheral blood sample, and the peripheral blood mononuclear cells from that sample were used for TCR beta sequencing. Genomic DNA extraction from the blood cell samples was performed with the Qiagen DNeasy Blood Extraction Kit.

The sequencing sample was made of PBMCs. The sequence was collected from a female donor in good health and CMV-seronegative. The chain links TRBV18 with TRBJ2-5; TRBD2 lines up with 10 middle nucleotides. The DNA sequence is given as TGTGCCAGCGCAGGGACTAGCGTCTTCCGGGAGACCCAGTACTTC. It encodes CASAGTSVFRETQYF.